This TCR beta chain was found in a study of shared T cell receptors in the human thymus. The repertoire was sequenced with immunoSEQ multiplex PCR; TCRdb's copy has only in-frame clones and lacks some. The sample includes 630,000 or so clones, about 87% seen only once; the top ten take roughly 0.0094%. This CDR3 region has 14 residues. Per germline, CDR1 SNHLY and CDR2 FYNNEI. Germline trimming cut 6 bases from V and 6 bases from J; bases unmatched to any gene: 9. The table lists this clone with a count of one. In addition, the sample was reused for a study of human thymus T cells. That study reports: Infants served as donors; they were healthy and Finnish and were having corrective surgery for congenital heart defects. Repertoires from thymus and blood appeared to show biased V and J gene usage. Unrelated people showed highly overlapping thymic repertoires, related research reported.

The receptor was derived from a boy under three years old with a congenital heart defect. The chain is built from TRBV2 and TRBJ2-7; 9 bases match TRBD2. The sample was thymocytes. This CDR3 is CASRVSGSAGEQYF. The CDR3 bases are TGTGCCAGCAGAGTTAGCGGGAGCGCGGGCGAGCAGTACTTC.